The clone carrying this T cell receptor beta chain has at least ten counts. The sample comes from a study of T cells in Graves' hyperthyroidism and ophthalmopathy. Using RNA transcripts as the source, TCR beta CDR3 regions were amplified. Initially, a first-round RT-PCR of the TCR CDR3 employed the HTBI primer set. TCRdb re-analysed the multiplex PCR reads in MiXCR, keeping a single row per CDR3 protein. The sample lists hundreds of thousands of distinct CDR3 sequences, 11% to 15% occurring once. CDR3 length equals 16 residues. V lost 3 bases and J lost 6; bases outside the gene matches: 7. Germline V gene sequence: CDR1 SGHRS, CDR2 YFSETQ.

This chain connects TRBV5-1 to TRBJ2-7; 15 nucleotides match TRBD2. Sample: blood. The origin of this receptor is a man aged 50 to 59 with Graves' ophthalmopathy. CDR3 loop: CASSWTGLAGGAEQYF. In DNA, the CDR3 is TGCGCCAGCAGCTGGACCGGACTAGCGGGAGGGGCCGAGCAGTACTTC. The variable domain in full, completed from reference TRBV5-1 and TRBJ2-7, reads KAGVTQTPRYLIKTRGQQVTLSCSPISGHRSVSWYQQTPGQGLQFLFEYFSETQRNKGNFPGRFSGRQFSNSRSEMNVSTLELGDSALYLCASSWTGLAGGAEQYFGPGTRLTVT.